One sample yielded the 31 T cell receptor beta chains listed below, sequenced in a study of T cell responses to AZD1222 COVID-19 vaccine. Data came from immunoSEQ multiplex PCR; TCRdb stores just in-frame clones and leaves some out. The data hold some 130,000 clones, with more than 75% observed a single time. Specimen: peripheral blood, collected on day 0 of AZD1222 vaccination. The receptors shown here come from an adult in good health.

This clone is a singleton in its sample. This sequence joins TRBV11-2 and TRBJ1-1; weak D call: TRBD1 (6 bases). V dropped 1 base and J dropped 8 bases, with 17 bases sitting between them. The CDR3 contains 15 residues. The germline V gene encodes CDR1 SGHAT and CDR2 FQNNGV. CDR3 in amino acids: CASSLVEGGRKEAFF. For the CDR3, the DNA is TGTGCCAGCAGCTTAGTAGAGGGGGGGAGAAAGGAAGCTTTCTTT.

CDR3 sequence reads: CASSESPAGGKPQHF. CDR3 sequence (DNA): TGTGCCAGCAGTGAATCTCCCGCCGGCGGGAAGCCCCAGCATTTT. J is TRBJ1-5 and V is TRBV6-1, with D hard to call. Trimming removed 2 bases from V and 8 bases from J, with 16 bases in between. This CDR3 has 15 residues. Germline CDR1 and CDR2: MNHNS and SASEGT.

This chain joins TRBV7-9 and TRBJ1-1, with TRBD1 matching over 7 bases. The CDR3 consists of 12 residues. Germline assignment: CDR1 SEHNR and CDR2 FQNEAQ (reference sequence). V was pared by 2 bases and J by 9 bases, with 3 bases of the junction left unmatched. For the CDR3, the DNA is TGTGCCAGCAGCTTAAAGGGACAGAAAGCTTTCTTT. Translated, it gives CASSLKGQKAFF.

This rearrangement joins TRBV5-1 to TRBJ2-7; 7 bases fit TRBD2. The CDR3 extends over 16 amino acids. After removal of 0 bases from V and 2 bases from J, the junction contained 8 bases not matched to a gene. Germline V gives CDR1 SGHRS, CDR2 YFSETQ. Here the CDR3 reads CASSLVGTGRTYEQYF. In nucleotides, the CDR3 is TGCGCCAGCAGCTTGGTCGGTACCGGGAGGACCTACGAGCAGTACTTC.

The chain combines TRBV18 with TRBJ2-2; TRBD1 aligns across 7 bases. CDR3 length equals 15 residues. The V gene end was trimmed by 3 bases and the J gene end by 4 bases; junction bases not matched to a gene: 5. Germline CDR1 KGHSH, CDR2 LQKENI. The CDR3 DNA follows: TGTGCCAGCTCACCGGGACAGCCAGGCACCGGGGAGCTGTTTTTT. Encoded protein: CASSPGQPGTGELFF.

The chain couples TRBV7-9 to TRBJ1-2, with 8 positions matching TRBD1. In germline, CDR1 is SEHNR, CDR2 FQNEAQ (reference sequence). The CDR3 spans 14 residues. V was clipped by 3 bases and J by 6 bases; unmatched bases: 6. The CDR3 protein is CASSFLTGDDGYTF. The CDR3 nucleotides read TGTGCCAGCAGCTTCCTGACAGGGGACGATGGCTACACCTTC.

In DNA form, the CDR3 reads TGTGCTAGTGGTCTAAGGACAGGGTCCCCCACAGATACGCAGTATTTT. This encodes CASGLRTGSPTDTQYF. The chain links TRBV12-5 to TRBJ2-3; 8 nucleotides agree with TRBD1. Losses at the gene ends were 5 bases for V and 2 bases for J; bases not matched to a gene: 9. The CDR3 consists of 16 residues. The germline V gene has CDR1 LGHNT and CDR2 FRNRAP.

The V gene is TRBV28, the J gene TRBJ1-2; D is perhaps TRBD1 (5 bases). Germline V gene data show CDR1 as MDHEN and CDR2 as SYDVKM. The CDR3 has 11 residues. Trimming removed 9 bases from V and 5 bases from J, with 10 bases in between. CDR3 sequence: CASGGVYGYTF. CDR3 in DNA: TGTGCCAGTGGGGGGGTTTATGGCTACACCTTC.

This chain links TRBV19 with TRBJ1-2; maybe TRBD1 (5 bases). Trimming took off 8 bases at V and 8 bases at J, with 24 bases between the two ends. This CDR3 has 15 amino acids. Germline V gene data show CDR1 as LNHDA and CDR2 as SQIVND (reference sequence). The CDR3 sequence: CASREDGRQRGGYTF. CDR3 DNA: TGTGCCAGTCGAGAAGACGGGCGGCAGCGGGGCGGCTACACCTTC.

DNA for the CDR3: TGTGCCACCAGCAGGAGGGACACCAACTATGGCTACACCTTC. It translates to CATSRRDTNYGYTF. The rearrangement joins TRBV15 to TRBJ1-2; D might be TRBD1 (6 bases). Germline V CDR1 and CDR2: LNHNV, YYDKDF (reference sequence). CDR3 size: 14 residues. Trimming took off 3 bases at V and 2 bases at J, with 10 bases between the two ends.

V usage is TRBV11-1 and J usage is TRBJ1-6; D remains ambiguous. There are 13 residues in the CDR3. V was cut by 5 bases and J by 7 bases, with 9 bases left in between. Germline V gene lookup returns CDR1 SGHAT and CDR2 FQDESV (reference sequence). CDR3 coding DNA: TGTGCCAGCAGCCCACAACAGAATTCACCCCTCCACTTT. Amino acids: CASSPQQNSPLHF.

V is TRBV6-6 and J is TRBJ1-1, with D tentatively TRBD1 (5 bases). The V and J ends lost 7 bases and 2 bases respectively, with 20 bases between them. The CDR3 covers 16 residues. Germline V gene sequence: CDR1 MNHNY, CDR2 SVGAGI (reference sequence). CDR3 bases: TGTGCCAGCACCCATACTGGAGGGGCGGGTAACACTGAAGCTTTCTTT. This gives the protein CASTHTGGAGNTEAFF.

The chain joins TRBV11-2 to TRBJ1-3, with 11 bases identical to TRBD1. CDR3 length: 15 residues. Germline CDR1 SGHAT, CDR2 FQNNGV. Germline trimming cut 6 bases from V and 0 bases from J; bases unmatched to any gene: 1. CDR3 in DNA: TGTGCCAGCAGGGGGACAGGGGGCTCTGGAAACACCATATATTTT. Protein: CASRGTGGSGNTIYF. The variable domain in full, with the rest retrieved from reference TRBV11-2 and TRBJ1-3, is EAGVAQSPRYKIIEKRQSVAFWCNPISGHATLYWYQQILGQGPKLLIQFQNNGVVDDSQLPKDRFSAERLKGVDSTLKIQPAKLEDSAVYLCASRGTGGSGNTIYFGEGSWLTVV.

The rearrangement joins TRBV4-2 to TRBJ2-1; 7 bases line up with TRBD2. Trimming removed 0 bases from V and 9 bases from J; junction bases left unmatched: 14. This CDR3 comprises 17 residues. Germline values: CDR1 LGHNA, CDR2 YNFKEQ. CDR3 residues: CASSQEGWDSPGGEQFF. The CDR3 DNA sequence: TGTGCCAGCAGCCAAGAAGGCTGGGACTCCCCGGGGGGTGAGCAGTTCTTC.

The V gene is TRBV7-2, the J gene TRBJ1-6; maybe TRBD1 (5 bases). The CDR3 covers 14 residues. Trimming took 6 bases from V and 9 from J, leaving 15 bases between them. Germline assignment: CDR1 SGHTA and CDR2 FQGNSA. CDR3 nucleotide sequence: TGTGCCAGCAGGCTCAGGGCAGGTAGTTCACCCCTCCACTTT. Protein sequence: CASRLRAGSSPLHF.

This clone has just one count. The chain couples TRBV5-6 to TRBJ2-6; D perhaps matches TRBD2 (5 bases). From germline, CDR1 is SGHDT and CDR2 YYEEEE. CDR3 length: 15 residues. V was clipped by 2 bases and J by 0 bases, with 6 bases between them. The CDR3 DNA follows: TGTGCCAGCAGCTTTGGGAGCTCTGGGGCCAACGTCCTGACTTTC. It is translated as CASSFGSSGANVLTF.

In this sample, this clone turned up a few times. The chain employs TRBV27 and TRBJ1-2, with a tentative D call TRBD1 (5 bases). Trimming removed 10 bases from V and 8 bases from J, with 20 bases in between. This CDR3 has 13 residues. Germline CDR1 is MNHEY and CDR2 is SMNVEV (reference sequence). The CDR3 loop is CAKTEGGARGYTF. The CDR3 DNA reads TGTGCCAAAACGGAAGGAGGGGCAAGAGGCTACACCTTC.

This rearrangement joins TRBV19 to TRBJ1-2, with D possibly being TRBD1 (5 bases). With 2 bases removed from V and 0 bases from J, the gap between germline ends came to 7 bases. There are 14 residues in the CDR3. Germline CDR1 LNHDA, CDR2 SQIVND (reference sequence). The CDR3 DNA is TGTGCCAGTAGTATACGGGGGGCTAACTATGGCTACACCTTC. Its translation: CASSIRGANYGYTF.

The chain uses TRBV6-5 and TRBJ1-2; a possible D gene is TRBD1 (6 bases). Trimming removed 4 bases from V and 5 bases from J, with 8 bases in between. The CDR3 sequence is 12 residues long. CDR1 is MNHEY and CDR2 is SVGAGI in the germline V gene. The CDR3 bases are TGTGCCAGCAGTTCAGGGGTTTATGGCTACACCTTC. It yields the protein CASSSGVYGYTF.

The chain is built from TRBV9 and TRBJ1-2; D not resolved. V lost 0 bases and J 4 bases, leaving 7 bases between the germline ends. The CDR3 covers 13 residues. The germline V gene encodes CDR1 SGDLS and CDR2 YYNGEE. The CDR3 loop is CASSVGFTYGYTF. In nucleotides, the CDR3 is TGTGCCAGCAGCGTAGGCTTCACCTATGGCTACACCTTC.

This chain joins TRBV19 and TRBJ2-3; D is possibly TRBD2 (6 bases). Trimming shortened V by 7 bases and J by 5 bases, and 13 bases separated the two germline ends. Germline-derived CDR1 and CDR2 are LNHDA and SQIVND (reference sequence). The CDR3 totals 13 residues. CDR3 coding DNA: TGTGCCAGTATGGCAGCGGGCAGAGATACGCAGTATTTT. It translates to CASMAAGRDTQYF.

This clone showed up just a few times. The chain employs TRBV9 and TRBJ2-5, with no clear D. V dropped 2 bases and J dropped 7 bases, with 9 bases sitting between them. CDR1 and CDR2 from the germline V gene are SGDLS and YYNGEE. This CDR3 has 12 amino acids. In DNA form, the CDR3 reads TGTGCCAGCAGCGTCAGCTCTGGGACCCAGTACTTC. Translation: CASSVSSGTQYF. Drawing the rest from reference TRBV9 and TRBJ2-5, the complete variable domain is DSGVTQTPKHLITATGQRVTLRCSPRSGDLSVYWYQQSLDQGLQFLIQYYNGEERAKGNILERFSAQQFPDLHSELNLSSLELGDSALYFCASSVSSGTQYFGPGTRLLVL.

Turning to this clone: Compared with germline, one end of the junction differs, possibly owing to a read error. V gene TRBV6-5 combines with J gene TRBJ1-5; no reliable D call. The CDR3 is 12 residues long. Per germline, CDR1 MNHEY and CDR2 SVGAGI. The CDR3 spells CASTYSDQPQHF. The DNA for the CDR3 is TGTGCCAGCACTTACTCGGATCAGCCCCAGCATTTT.

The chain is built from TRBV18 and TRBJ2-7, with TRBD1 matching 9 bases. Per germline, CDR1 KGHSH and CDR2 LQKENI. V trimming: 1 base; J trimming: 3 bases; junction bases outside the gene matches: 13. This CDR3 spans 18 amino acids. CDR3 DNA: TGTGCCAGCTCACCACTCGACTTCGGGACAGGGTTGCTCTACGAGCAGTACTTC. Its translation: CASSPLDFGTGLLYEQYF.

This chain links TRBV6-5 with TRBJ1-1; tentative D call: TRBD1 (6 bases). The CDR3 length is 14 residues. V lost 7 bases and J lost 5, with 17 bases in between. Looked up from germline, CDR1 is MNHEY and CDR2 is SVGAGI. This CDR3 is CASTPGHSETEAFF. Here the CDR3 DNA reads TGTGCCAGCACTCCGGGACATTCGGAAACTGAAGCTTTCTTT.

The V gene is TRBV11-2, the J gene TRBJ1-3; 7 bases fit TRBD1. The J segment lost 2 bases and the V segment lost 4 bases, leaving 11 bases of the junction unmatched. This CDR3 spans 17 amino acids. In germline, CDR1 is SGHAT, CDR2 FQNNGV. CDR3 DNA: TGTGCCAGCAGCTCAAGACAGGGAGGAAATACTGGAAACACCATATATTTT. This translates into CASSSRQGGNTGNTIYF.

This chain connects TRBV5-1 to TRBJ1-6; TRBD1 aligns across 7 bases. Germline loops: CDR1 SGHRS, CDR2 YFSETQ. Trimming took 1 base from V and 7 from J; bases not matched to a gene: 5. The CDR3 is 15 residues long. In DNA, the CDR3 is TGCGCCAGCAGCTTGTGGGGGACAGAAAATTCACCCCTCCACTTT. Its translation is CASSLWGTENSPLHF. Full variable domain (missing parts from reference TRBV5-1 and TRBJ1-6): KAGVTQTPRYLIKTRGQQVTLSCSPISGHRSVSWYQQTPGQGLQFLFEYFSETQRNKGNFPGRFSGRQFSNSRSEMNVSTLELGDSALYLCASSLWGTENSPLHFGNGTRLTVT.

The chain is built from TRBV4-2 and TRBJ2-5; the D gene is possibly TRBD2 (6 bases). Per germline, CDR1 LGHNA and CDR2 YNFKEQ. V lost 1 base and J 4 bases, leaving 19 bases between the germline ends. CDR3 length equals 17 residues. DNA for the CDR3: TGTGCCAGCAGCCAAGGCCGCCTCAAGGGGCGGGGAGAGACCCAGTACTTC. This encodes CASSQGRLKGRGETQYF.

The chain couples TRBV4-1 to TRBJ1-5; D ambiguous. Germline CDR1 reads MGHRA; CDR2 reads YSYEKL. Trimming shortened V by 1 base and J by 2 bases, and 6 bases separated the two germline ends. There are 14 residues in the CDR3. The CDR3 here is CASSQVGGNQPQHF. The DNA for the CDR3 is TGCGCCAGCAGCCAAGTGGGAGGCAATCAGCCCCAGCATTTT.

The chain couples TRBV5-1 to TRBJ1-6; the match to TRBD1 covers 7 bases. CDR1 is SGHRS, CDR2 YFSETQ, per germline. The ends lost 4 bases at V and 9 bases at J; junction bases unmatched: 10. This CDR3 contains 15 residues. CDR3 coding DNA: TGCGCCAGCAGCCCGCACCGGGACAGCGGTTCACCCCTCCACTTT. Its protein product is CASSPHRDSGSPLHF. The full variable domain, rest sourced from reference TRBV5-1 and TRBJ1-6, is KAGVTQTPRYLIKTRGQQVTLSCSPISGHRSVSWYQQTPGQGLQFLFEYFSETQRNKGNFPGRFSGRQFSNSRSEMNVSTLELGDSALYLCASSPHRDSGSPLHFGNGTRLTVT.

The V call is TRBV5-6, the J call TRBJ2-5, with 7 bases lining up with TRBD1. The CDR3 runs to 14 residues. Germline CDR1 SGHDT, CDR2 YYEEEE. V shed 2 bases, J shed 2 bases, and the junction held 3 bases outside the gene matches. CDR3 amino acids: CASSFRQGQETQYF. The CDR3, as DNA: TGTGCCAGCAGCTTTAGACAGGGACAAGAGACCCAGTACTTC.